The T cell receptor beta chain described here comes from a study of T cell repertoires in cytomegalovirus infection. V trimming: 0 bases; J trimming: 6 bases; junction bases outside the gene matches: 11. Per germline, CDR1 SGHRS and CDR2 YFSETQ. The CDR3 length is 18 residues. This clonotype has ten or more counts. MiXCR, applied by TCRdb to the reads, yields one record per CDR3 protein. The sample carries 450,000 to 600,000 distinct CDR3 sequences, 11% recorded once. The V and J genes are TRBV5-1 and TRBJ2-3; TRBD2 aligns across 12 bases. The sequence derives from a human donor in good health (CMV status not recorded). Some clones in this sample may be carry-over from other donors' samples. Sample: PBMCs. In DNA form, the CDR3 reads TGCGCCAGCAGCTTGGGTGGAGGGACTAGCGGGTACGCTGATACGCAGTATTTT. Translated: CASSLGGGTSGYADTQYF.